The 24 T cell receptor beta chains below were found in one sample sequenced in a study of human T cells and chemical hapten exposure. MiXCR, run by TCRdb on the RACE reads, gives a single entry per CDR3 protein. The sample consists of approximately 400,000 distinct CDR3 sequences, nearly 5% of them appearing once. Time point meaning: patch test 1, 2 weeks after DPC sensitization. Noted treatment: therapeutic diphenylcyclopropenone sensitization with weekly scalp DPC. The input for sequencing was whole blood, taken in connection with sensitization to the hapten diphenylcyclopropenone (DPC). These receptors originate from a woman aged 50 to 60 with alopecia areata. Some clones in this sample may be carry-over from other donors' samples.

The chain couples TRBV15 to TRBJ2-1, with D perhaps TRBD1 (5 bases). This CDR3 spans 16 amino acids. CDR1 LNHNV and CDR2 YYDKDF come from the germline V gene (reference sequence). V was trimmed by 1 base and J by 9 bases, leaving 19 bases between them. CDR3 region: CATSRVNHVPTVEQFF. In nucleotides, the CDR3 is TGTGCCACCAGCAGAGTAAACCACGTTCCGACAGTTGAGCAGTTCTTC. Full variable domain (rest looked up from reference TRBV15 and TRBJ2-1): DAMVIQNPRYQVTQFGKPVTLSCSQTLNHNVMYWYQQKSSQAPKLLFHYYDKDFNNEADTPDNFQSRRPNTSFCFLDIRSPGLGDTAMYLCATSRVNHVPTVEQFFGPGTRLTVL.

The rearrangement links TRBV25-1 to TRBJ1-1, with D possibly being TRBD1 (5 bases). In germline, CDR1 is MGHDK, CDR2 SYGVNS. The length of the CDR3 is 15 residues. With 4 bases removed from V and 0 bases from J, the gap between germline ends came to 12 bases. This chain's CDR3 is CASSGPRGMNTEAFF. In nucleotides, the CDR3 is TGTGCCAGCAGTGGCCCAAGGGGTATGAACACTGAAGCTTTCTTT.

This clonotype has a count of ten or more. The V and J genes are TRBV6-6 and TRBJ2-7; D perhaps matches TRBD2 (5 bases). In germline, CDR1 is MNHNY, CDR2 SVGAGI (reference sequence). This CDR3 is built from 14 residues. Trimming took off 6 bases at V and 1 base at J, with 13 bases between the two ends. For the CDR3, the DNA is TGTGCCAGCAGCCGAAGGAGCGGATCCTACGAGCAGTACTTC. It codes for CASSRRSGSYEQYF.

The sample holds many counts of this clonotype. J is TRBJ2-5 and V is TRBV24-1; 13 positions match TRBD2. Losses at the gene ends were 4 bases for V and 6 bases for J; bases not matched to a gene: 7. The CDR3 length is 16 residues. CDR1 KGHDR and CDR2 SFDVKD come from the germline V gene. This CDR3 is CATSDSRTSGGQTQYF. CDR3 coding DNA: TGTGCCACCAGTGACTCAAGGACTAGCGGGGGCCAGACCCAGTACTTC.

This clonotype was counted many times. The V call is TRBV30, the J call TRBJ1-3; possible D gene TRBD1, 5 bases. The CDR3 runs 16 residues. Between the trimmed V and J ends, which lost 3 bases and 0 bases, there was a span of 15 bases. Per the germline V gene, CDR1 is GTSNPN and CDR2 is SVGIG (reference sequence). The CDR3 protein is CAWRKRDRRSGNTIYF. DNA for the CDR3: TGTGCCTGGAGGAAAAGGGACCGACGCTCTGGAAACACCATATATTTT.

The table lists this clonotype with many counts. CDR3 in DNA: TGTGCCAGCAGTTTTTCGAGGACTGGAAACACCATATATTTT. This encodes CASSFSRTGNTIYF. V is TRBV12-3 or TRBV12-4 and J is TRBJ1-3; D not certain. The V gene lost 3 bases and the J gene lost 2 bases, with 8 bases spanning the gap. The CDR3 extends over 14 amino acids.

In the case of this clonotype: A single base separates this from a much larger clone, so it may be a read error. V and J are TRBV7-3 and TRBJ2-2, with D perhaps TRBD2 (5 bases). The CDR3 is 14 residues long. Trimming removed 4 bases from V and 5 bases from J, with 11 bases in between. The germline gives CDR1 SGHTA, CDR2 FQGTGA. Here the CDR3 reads CASSSGPGTGELFF. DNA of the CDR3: TGTGCCAGCAGCTCCGGACCGGGAACCGGGGAGCTGTTTTTT. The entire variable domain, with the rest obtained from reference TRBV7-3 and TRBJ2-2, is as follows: GAGVSQTPSNKVTEKGKYVELRCDPISGHTALYWYRQSLGQGPEFLIYFQGTGAADDSGLPNDRFFAVRPEGSVSTLKIQRTERGDSAVYLCASSSGPGTGELFFGEGSRLTVL.

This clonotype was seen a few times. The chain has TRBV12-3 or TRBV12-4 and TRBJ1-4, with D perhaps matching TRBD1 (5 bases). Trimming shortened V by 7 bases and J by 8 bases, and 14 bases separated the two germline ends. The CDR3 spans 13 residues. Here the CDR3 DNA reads TGTGCCAGCACGGGGGGGTATAGGGAAAAACTGTTTTTT. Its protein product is CASTGGYREKLFF.

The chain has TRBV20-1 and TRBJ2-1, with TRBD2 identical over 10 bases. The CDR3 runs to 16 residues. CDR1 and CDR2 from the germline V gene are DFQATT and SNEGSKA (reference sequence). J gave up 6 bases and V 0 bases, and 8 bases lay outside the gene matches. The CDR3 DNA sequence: TGCAGTGCTAGAGATTCAGCGGGGGGGCTTCGCAATGAGCAGTTCTTC. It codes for CSARDSAGGLRNEQFF.

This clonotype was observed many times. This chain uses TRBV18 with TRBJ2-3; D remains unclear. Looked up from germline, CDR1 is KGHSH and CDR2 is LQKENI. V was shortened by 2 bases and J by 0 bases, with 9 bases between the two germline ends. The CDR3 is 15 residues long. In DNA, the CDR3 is TGTGCCAGCTCACCATCTGGCAGGAGCACAGATACGCAGTATTTT. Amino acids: CASSPSGRSTDTQYF.

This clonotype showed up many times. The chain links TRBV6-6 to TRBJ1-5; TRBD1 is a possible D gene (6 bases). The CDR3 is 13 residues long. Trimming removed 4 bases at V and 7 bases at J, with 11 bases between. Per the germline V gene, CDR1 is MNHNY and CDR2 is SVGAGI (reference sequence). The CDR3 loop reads CASSFGGEQPQHF. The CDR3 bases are TGTGCCAGCAGTTTCGGGGGCGAGCAGCCCCAGCATTTT.

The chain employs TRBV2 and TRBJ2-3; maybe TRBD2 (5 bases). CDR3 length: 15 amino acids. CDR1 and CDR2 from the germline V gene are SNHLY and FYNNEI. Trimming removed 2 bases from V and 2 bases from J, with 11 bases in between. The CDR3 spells CASSESSGVTDTQYF. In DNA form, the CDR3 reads TGTGCCAGCAGTGAATCGAGCGGCGTCACAGATACGCAGTATTTT.

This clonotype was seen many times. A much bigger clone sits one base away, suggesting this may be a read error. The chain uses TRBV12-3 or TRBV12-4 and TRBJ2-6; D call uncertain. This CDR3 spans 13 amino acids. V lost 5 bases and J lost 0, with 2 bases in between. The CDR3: CASSISGANVLTF. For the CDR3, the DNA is TGTGCCAGCAGTATCTCTGGGGCCAACGTCCTGACTTTC.

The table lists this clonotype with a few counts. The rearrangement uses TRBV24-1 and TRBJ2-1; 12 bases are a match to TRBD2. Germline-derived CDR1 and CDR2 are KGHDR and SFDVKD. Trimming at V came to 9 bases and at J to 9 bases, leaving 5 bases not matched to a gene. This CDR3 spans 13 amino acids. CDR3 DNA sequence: TGTGCCACCTCTAGCGGGGGGGAACGTGAGCAGTTCTTC. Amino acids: CATSSGGEREQFF.

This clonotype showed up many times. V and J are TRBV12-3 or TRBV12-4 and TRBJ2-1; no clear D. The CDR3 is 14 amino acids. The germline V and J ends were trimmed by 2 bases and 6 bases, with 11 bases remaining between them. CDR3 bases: TGTGCCAGCAGTTTAACGCACCCGAGCAATGAGCAGTTCTTC. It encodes CASSLTHPSNEQFF.

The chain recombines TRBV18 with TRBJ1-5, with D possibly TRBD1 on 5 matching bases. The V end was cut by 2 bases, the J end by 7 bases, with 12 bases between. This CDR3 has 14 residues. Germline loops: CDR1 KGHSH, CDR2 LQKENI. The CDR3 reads CASSPDSGVQPQHF. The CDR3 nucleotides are TGTGCCAGCTCACCAGACTCGGGGGTGCAGCCCCAGCATTTT.

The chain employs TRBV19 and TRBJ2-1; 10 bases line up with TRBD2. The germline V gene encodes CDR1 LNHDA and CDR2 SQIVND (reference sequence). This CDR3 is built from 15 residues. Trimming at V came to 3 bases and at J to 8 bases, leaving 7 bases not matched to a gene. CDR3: CASSMRSSGSDEQFF. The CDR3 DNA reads TGTGCCAGTAGTATGAGGTCTAGCGGGAGCGATGAGCAGTTCTTC.

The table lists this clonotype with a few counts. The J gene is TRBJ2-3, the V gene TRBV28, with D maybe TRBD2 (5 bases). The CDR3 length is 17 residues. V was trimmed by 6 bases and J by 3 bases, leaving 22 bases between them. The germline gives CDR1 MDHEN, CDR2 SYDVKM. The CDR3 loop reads CASSPSGSWAQTDTQYF. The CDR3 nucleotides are TGTGCCAGCAGCCCCTCTGGGAGTTGGGCTCAAACAGATACGCAGTATTTT.

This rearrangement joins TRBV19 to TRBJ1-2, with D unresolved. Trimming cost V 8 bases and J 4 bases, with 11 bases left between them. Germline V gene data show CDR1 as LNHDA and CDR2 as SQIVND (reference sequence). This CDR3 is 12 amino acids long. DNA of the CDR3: TGTGCCAGTGATGGGGTCGGCTATGGCTACACCTTC. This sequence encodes CASDGVGYGYTF.

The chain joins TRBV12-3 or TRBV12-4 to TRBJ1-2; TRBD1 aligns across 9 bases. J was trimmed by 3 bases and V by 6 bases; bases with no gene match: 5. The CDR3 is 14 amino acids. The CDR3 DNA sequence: TGTGCCAGCAGGACACAGGGGGCGGACTATGGCTACACCTTC. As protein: CASRTQGADYGYTF.

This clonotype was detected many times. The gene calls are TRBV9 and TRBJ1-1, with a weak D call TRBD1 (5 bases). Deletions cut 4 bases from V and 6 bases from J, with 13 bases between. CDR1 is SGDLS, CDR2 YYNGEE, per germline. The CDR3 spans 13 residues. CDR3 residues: CASSSQAFSEAFF. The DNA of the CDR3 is TGTGCCAGCAGCTCACAGGCTTTCTCTGAAGCTTTCTTT.

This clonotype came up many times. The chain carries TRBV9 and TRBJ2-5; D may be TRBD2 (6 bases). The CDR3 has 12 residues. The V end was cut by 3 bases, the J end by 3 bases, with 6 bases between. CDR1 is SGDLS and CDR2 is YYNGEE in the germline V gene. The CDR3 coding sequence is TGTGCCAGCAGCGGACTAGAAGAGACCCAGTACTTC. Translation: CASSGLEETQYF.

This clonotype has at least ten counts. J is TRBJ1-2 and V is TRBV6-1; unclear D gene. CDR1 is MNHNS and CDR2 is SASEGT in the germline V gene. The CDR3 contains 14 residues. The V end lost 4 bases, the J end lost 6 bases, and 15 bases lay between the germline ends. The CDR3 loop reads CASSAGLLKDGYTF. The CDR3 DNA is TGTGCCAGCAGTGCCGGGCTCCTTAAAGATGGCTACACCTTC.

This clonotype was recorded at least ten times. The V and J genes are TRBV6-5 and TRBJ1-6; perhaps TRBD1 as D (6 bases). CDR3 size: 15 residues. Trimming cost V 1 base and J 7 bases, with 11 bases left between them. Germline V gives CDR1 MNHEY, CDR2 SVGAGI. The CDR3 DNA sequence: TGTGCCAGCAGTTACTTTCAGGGGAAGAATTCACCCCTCCACTTT. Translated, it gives CASSYFQGKNSPLHF.